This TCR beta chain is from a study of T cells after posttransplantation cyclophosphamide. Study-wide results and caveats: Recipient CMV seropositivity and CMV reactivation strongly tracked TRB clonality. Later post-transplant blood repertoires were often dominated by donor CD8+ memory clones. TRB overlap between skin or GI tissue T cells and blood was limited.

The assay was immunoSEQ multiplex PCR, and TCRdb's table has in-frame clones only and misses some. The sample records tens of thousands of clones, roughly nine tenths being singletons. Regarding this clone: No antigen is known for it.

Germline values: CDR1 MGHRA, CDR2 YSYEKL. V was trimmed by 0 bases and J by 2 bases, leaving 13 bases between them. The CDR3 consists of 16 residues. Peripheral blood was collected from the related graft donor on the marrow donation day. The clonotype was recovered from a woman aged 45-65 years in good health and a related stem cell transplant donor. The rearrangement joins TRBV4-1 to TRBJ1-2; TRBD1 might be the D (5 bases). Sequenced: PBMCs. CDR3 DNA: TGCGCCAGCAGCCAAGAGGATAGGGGAGGGAACTATGGCTACACCTTC. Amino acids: CASSQEDRGGNYGYTF.